This T cell receptor (beta chain) was retrieved from a study of T cell responses to AZD1222 COVID-19 vaccine. Study-level results: Sampling that yielded the repertoires occurred only after the peak T cell response. A mostly white British donor set with more females was recruited, and clonal diversity was possibly underestimated.

Profiled with immunoSEQ multiplex PCR; TCRdb holds only in-frame clones, not every one. In the table there are about 140,000 clones, about 89% of which are singletons. From germline, CDR1 is GTSNPN and CDR2 SVGIG (reference sequence). With 2 bases removed from V and 7 bases from J, the gap between germline ends came to 11 bases. The CDR3 runs to 12 residues. In regard to this clone: Its antigen is unknown.

The starting material was peripheral blood, obtained on day 0 of AZD1222 vaccination. The J gene is TRBJ1-1, the V gene TRBV30, with D perhaps TRBD1 (5 bases). The TCR originated in an adult in good health. The CDR3 DNA sequence: TGTGCCTGGAGTTGGGGGTACGGTGAAGCTTTCTTT. This codes for CAWSWGYGEAFF.